This T cell receptor (beta chain) is drawn from a study of technical replicates of blood from a few donors. This table comes from immunoSEQ multiplex PCR, and its TCRdb copy is limited to in-frame clones, with some not included. Of 75,000 to 95,000 clones in the sample, around 91% were seen once. Trimming took off 2 bases at V and 9 bases at J, with 8 bases between the two ends. Germline V CDR1 and CDR2: GTSNPN, SVGIG (reference sequence). The CDR3 sequence is 12 residues long. The V and J genes are TRBV30 and TRBJ1-6, with D hard to call. The sample comprised T cells isolated from PBMCs. The TCR comes from a human donor in good health. The CDR3 DNA reads as TGTGCCTGGAGTTCTACTTTTTCACCCCTCCACTTT. Encoded protein: CAWSSTFSPLHF.